The entry that follows covers one TCR beta chain sequence. The antigen is undetermined. Method: immunoSEQ multiplex PCR; TCRdb's copy keeps in-frame clones and lacks some. The sample contains 100,000 or so clones, around 94% of which appear only once. The data were obtained in a study of T cell responses to AZD1222 COVID-19 vaccine. Broader study findings: Baseline seropositivity characterized only a handful of AZD1222 recipients. The study found Spike-specific TCR breadth and depth rose after two AZD1222 doses. The study found vaccine-associated CD4 TCRs spanning spike, dominant at 160-218 and 743-854. Researchers took repertoire samples only after the peak T cell response had come.

The germline V gene encodes CDR1 LNHDA and CDR2 SQIVND (reference sequence). J was trimmed by 2 bases and V by 8 bases; bases with no gene match: 6. The CDR3 has 14 residues. The sample here was peripheral blood, taken on day 0 of AZD1222 vaccination. V gene TRBV19 combines with J gene TRBJ2-3; 8 bases line up with TRBD2. This receptor was identified in an adult in good health. The DNA of the CDR3 is TGTGCCAGTGCGATAGCGGGGACCACAGATACGCAGTATTTT. This translates into CASAIAGTTDTQYF.